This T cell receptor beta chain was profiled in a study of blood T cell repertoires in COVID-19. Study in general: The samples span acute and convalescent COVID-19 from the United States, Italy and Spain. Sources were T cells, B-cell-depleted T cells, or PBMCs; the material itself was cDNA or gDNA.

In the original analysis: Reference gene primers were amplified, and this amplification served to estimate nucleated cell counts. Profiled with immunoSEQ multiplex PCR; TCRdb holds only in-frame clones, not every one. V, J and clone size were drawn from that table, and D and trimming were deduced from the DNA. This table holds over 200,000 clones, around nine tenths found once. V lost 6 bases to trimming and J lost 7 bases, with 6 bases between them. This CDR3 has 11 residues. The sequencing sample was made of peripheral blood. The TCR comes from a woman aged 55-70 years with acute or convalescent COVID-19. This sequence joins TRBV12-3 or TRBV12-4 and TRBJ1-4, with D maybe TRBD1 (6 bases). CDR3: CASRDSEKLFF. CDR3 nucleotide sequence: TGTGCCAGCAGGGACAGTGAAAAACTGTTTTTT.